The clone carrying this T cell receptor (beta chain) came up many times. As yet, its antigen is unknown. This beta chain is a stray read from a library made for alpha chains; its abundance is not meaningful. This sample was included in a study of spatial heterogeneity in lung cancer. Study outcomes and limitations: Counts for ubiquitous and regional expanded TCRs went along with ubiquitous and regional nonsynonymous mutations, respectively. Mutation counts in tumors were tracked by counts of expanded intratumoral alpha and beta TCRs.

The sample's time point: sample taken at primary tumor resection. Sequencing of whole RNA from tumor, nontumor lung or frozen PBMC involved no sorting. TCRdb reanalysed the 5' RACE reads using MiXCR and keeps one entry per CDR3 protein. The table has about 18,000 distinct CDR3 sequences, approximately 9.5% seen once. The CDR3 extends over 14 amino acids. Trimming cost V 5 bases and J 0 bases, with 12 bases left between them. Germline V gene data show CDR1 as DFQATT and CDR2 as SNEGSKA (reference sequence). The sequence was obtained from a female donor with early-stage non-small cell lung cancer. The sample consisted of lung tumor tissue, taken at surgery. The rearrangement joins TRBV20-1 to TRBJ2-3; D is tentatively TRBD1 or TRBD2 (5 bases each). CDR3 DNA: TGCAGTGCTGATTGGGACCTCAGCACAGATACGCAGTATTTT. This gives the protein CSADWDLSTDTQYF.